The 28 T cell receptor beta chains below come from one sample, sequenced in a study of CD8+ T cells in alopecia areata. The sequencing template was cDNA reverse transcribed from extracted RNA. Clones were sequenced by immunoSEQ multiplex PCR, and TCRdb holds only the in-frame ones, with some missing. The sample lists 90,000 to 150,000 clones, more than 30% occurring once. Sequencing used CD4+ T cells sorted from blood. The receptor source for this set is a human donor with alopecia areata.

The table lists this clone with a few counts. J is TRBJ2-5 and V is TRBV29-1; no firm D call. The CDR3 is 12 residues long. Germline V gene lookup returns CDR1 SQVTM and CDR2 ANQGSEA. Trimming cost V 2 bases and J 3 bases, with 7 bases left between them. CDR3: CSVELSEETQYF. In DNA, the CDR3 is TGCAGCGTTGAACTAAGTGAAGAGACCCAGTACTTC.

This clone was seen only a few times. This chain links TRBV19 with TRBJ1-5; D is perhaps TRBD1 (5 bases). V was trimmed by 4 bases and J by 3 bases, leaving 16 bases between them. The CDR3 contains 16 residues. CDR1 and CDR2 (germline): LNHDA, SQIVND (reference sequence). This chain's CDR3 is CASSSGAGRVNQPQHF. The CDR3 region has the DNA TGTGCCAGTAGTAGTGGAGCAGGGAGGGTCAATCAGCCCCAGCATTTT.

This sequence joins TRBV28 and TRBJ2-7, with a possible D match to TRBD1 (6 bases). The germline gives CDR1 MDHEN, CDR2 SYDVKM. The CDR3 is 15 amino acids. Trimming removed 1 base at V and 5 bases at J, with 15 bases between. The CDR3 nucleotides read TGTGCCAGCAGTTTATCCGGGACAAGTACCCACGAGCAGTACTTC. Amino acid sequence: CASSLSGTSTHEQYF.

The chain joins TRBV11-2 to TRBJ2-1; D remains unclear. This CDR3 contains 13 residues. Per the germline V gene, CDR1 is SGHAT and CDR2 is FQNNGV. Trimming cost V 3 bases and J 10 bases, with 13 bases left between them. CDR3 residues: CASSFGQGLEQFF. The CDR3 DNA follows: TGTGCCAGCAGCTTCGGTCAAGGTCTAGAGCAGTTCTTC.

V gene TRBV27 combines with J gene TRBJ2-3; 12 bases are shared with TRBD2. The CDR3 loop spans 16 amino acids. From germline, CDR1 is MNHEY and CDR2 SMNVEV (reference sequence). Germline trimming cut 1 base from V and 8 bases from J; bases unmatched to any gene: 7. CDR3 nucleotide sequence: TGTGCCAGCAGTTTATTGGGGACTAGCGGGCCCCGTACGCAGTATTTT. It translates to CASSLLGTSGPRTQYF.

The chain links TRBV29-1 to TRBJ1-2; the D is unclear. Trimming took off 8 bases at V and 8 bases at J, with 6 bases between the two ends. CDR1 and CDR2 (germline): SQVTM, ANQGSEA. The CDR3 is 8 residues long. CDR3: CSLGGYTF. The CDR3 DNA reads TGCAGCCTAGGGGGCTACACCTTC. Variable domain in full (rest from reference TRBV29-1 and TRBJ1-2): SAVISQKPSRDICQRGTSLTIQCQVDSQVTMMFWYRQQPGQSLTLIATANQGSEATYESGFVIDKFPISRPNLTFSTLTVSNMSPEDSSIYLCSLGGYTFGSGTRLTVV.

The chain employs TRBV28 and TRBJ2-7, with unresolved D. CDR3 length: 11 residues. V lost 5 bases and J 12 bases, leaving 14 bases between the germline ends. In germline, CDR1 is MDHEN, CDR2 SYDVKM. The chain's CDR3 is CASSAGESVYF. The DNA of the CDR3 is TGTGCCAGCAGTGCTGGCGAATCGGTGTACTTC.

The CDR3 DNA sequence: TGTGCCAGCAGTTGGTTACCGTGGCGTGAAAAACTGTTTTTT. The encoded protein is CASSWLPWREKLFF. This chain links TRBV11-2 with TRBJ1-4; D gene unclear. CDR3 size: 14 residues. Per germline, CDR1 SGHAT and CDR2 FQNNGV. Trimming shortened V by 6 bases and J by 7 bases, and 15 bases separated the two germline ends. Supplemented by reference TRBV11-2 and TRBJ1-4, the full variable domain reads EAGVAQSPRYKIIEKRQSVAFWCNPISGHATLYWYQQILGQGPKLLIQFQNNGVVDDSQLPKDRFSAERLKGVDSTLKIQPAKLEDSAVYLCASSWLPWREKLFFGSGTQLSVL.

On this clone itself: This sample also contains other DNA sequences that code for the same CDR3. This sequence joins TRBV14 and TRBJ1-5; no definite D call. Per germline, CDR1 SGHDN and CDR2 FVKESK. Trimming took 0 bases from V and 4 from J, leaving 4 bases between them. The CDR3 runs 13 residues. CDR3 sequence (DNA): TGTGCCAGCAGCCAAGACTGGAATCAGCCCCAGCATTTT. Translation: CASSQDWNQPQHF.

This clone was observed a handful of times. The chain recombines TRBV29-1 with TRBJ1-1; D perhaps matches TRBD1 (5 bases). There are 14 residues in the CDR3. From germline, CDR1 is SQVTM and CDR2 ANQGSEA. Between the trimmed V and J ends, which lost 7 bases and 4 bases, there was a span of 19 bases. CDR3 coding DNA: TGCAGCGGCGGATCGAACGGGGGGATCACTGAAGCTTTCTTT. This codes for CSGGSNGGITEAFF.

This sequence joins TRBV5-1 and TRBJ2-1; either TRBD1 or TRBD2 may fit D (5 bases each). Germline CDR1 SGHRS, CDR2 YFSETQ. The CDR3 has 15 amino acids. The V and J ends lost 3 bases and 0 bases respectively, with 10 bases between them. The CDR3, as DNA: TGCGCCAGCAGCTGGGACGGTTACTCCTACAATGAGCAGTTCTTC. Translated: CASSWDGYSYNEQFF.

In its sample, this clone was seen a few times. The chain is built from TRBV29-1 and TRBJ2-5; possible D gene TRBD2, 6 bases. This CDR3 region has 13 residues. Trimming pared 5 bases from V and 5 bases from J, leaving 15 bases between. Germline assignment: CDR1 SQVTM and CDR2 ANQGSEA. DNA of the CDR3: TGCAGCGTTTCGGAGGTTGGGGGGGAGACCCAGTACTTC. Protein sequence: CSVSEVGGETQYF.

This clone has only a few counts. The chain combines TRBV7-2 with TRBJ2-3; tentative D call: TRBD1 (5 bases). CDR1 is SGHTA, CDR2 FQGNSA, per germline. The ends were cut back, 5 bases at V and 4 bases at J, with 10 bases in the middle. This CDR3 spans 13 amino acids. In DNA form, the CDR3 reads TGTGCCAGCAGCGCCGCAGGGTCAGATACGCAGTATTTT. Translating gives CASSAAGSDTQYF.

This clone was seen more than once but under ten times. V and J are TRBV29-1 and TRBJ1-1; D may be TRBD1 (5 bases). The V gene lost 4 bases and the J gene lost 2 bases, with 11 bases spanning the gap. In germline, CDR1 is SQVTM, CDR2 ANQGSEA. The length of the CDR3 is 13 residues. The CDR3: CSVGGRHNTEAFF. In DNA, the CDR3 is TGCAGCGTTGGGGGCCGTCACAACACTGAAGCTTTCTTT.

This clone was observed a handful of times. V gene TRBV7-2 combines with J gene TRBJ2-7; D not certain. CDR1 SGHTA and CDR2 FQGNSA come from the germline V gene. Trimming took off 5 bases at V and 6 bases at J, with 11 bases between the two ends. The CDR3 is 12 amino acids. The CDR3 sequence is CASSPLAREQYF. The CDR3 coding sequence is TGTGCCAGCAGCCCATTGGCCCGCGAGCAGTACTTC.

The table lists this clone with a few counts. The chain joins TRBV7-2 to TRBJ2-1, with D hard to call. V dropped 4 bases and J dropped 5 bases, with 15 bases sitting between them. CDR3 length: 15 amino acids. Germline lookup yields CDR1 SGHTA and CDR2 FQGNSA. The CDR3 is CASSSLWAGNNEQFF. CDR3 in DNA: TGTGCCAGCAGCTCGTTGTGGGCCGGAAACAATGAGCAGTTCTTC. The whole variable domain, remainder taken from reference TRBV7-2 and TRBJ2-1, is GAGVSQSPSNKVTEKGKDVELRCDPISGHTALYWYRQSLGQGLEFLIYFQGNSAPDKSGLPSDRFSAERTGGSVSTLTIQRTQQEDSAVYLCASSSLWAGNNEQFFGPGTRLTVL.

The chain is built from TRBV7-2 and TRBJ2-5, with D unresolved. Germline values: CDR1 SGHTA, CDR2 FQGNSA. The CDR3 is made up of 13 amino acids. V lost 1 base, J lost 5 bases, and 8 bases lay in between. The CDR3 coding sequence is TGTGCCAGCAGCTTAGGAGCTGCCGAGACCCAGTACTTC. It translates to CASSLGAAETQYF.

This chain connects TRBV30 to TRBJ1-1; 9 bases are shared with TRBD1. Germline V gene lookup returns CDR1 GTSNPN and CDR2 SVGIG (reference sequence). The CDR3 sequence is 15 residues long. V was pared by 3 bases and J by 4 bases, with 9 bases of the junction left unmatched. CDR3 in amino acids: CAWSRTGGIGTEAFF. The DNA of the CDR3 is TGTGCCTGGAGCCGAACAGGGGGCATCGGCACTGAAGCTTTCTTT.

This clone has just a few counts. CDR3 coding DNA: TGTGCCAGCAGCTTGGGACCGACGGCGGAAGCTTTCTTT. It yields the protein CASSLGPTAEAFF. The chain employs TRBV7-9 and TRBJ1-1; the D gene is possibly TRBD1 (5 bases). Germline V gene sequence: CDR1 SEHNR, CDR2 FQNEAQ (reference sequence). The length of the CDR3 is 13 residues. Deletions cut 3 bases from V and 8 bases from J, with 13 bases between.

In its sample, this clone was seen a few times. CDR3 sequence reads: CASSTGTVLYEQYF. In DNA form, the CDR3 reads TGTGCCAGCAGCACCGGGACAGTCCTCTACGAGCAGTACTTC. The rearrangement uses TRBV28 and TRBJ2-7; the match to TRBD1 covers 7 bases. This CDR3 is built from 14 residues. Germline CDR1 is MDHEN and CDR2 is SYDVKM. J was trimmed by 3 bases and V by 6 bases; bases with no gene match: 8. Full variable domain (rest looked up from reference TRBV28 and TRBJ2-7): DVKVTQSSRYLVKRTGEKVFLECVQDMDHENMFWYRQDPGLGLRLIYFSYDVKMKEKGDIPEGYSVSREKKERFSLILESASTNQTSMYLCASSTGTVLYEQYFGPGTRLTVT.

Concerning this clone: An end of the junction does not agree with germline; a read error may underlie this. This chain uses TRBV23-1 with TRBJ1-2; no reliable D call. TRBV23-1 has ORF status, its function being uncertain. This CDR3 comprises 12 residues. CDR3 residues: CASSQSEAGGIF. The CDR3 DNA sequence: TGCGCCAGCAGTCAATCGGAGGCGGGTGGCATCTTC.

This clone was picked up a small number of times. The chain combines TRBV10-3 with TRBJ2-5; D may correspond to TRBD1 or TRBD2 (6 bases each). Germline CDR1 ENHRY, CDR2 SYGVKD. The CDR3 runs to 14 residues. The V and J ends lost 3 bases and 5 bases respectively, with 13 bases between them. This chain's CDR3 is CAISELGGAETQYF. DNA of the CDR3: TGTGCCATCAGTGAATTGGGGGGCGCGGAGACCCAGTACTTC.

This chain links TRBV7-2 with TRBJ1-1, with D possibly being TRBD1 (5 bases). V lost 4 bases and J lost 8, with 14 bases in between. CDR3 length: 13 residues. From germline, CDR1 is SGHTA and CDR2 FQGNSA. CDR3 DNA: TGTGCCAGCAGCTCGGTTAGGCAGGGAGAAGCTTTCTTT. It codes for CASSSVRQGEAFF.

The sample holds a few counts of this clone. This chain joins TRBV29-1 and TRBJ2-4, with D perhaps TRBD1 (5 bases). Germline values: CDR1 SQVTM, CDR2 ANQGSEA. Deletions cut 7 bases from V and 5 bases from J, with 12 bases between. This CDR3 has 12 amino acids. The CDR3 reads CSAQGYENIQYF. The CDR3, as DNA: TGCAGCGCTCAGGGTTACGAAAACATTCAGTACTTC.

The genes are TRBV5-1 and TRBJ2-5; 8 nucleotides align to TRBD1. V dropped 2 bases and J dropped 4; count of bases not matched to a gene: 7. There are 15 residues in the CDR3. Germline V CDR1 and CDR2: SGHRS, YFSETQ. CDR3 amino acids: CASSFRTGRSETQYF. The CDR3 bases are TGCGCCAGCAGCTTCAGGACAGGGAGATCAGAGACCCAGTACTTC.

J is TRBJ2-1 and V is TRBV6-6; D is unresolved. This CDR3 has 12 residues. V shed 5 bases and J shed 6 bases, with 8 bases lying between them. Looked up from germline, CDR1 is MNHNY and CDR2 is SVGAGI (reference sequence). CDR3 residues: CASSRNSNEQFF. In DNA form, the CDR3 reads TGTGCCAGCAGTCGAAACAGCAATGAGCAGTTCTTC.

This clone was seen a few times. The J gene is TRBJ1-2, the V gene TRBV19; no definite D call. The CDR3 contains 13 residues. Germline CDR1 reads LNHDA; CDR2 reads SQIVND (reference sequence). The germline V and J ends were trimmed by 5 bases and 3 bases, with 10 bases remaining between them. This CDR3 is CASSVQTDYGYTF. The DNA for the CDR3 is TGTGCCAGTAGTGTACAAACGGACTATGGCTACACCTTC.

A few counts support this clone. The genes are TRBV23-1 and TRBJ1-4; D is undetermined. TRBV23-1 is recorded as an ORF, its role being uncertain. The length of the CDR3 is 15 residues. V was pared by 7 bases and J by 6 bases, with 18 bases between. DNA of the CDR3: TGCGCCAGCACCCAAAGGTCGTCGGTGTATGAAAAACTGTTTTTT. The encoded protein is CASTQRSSVYEKLFF.